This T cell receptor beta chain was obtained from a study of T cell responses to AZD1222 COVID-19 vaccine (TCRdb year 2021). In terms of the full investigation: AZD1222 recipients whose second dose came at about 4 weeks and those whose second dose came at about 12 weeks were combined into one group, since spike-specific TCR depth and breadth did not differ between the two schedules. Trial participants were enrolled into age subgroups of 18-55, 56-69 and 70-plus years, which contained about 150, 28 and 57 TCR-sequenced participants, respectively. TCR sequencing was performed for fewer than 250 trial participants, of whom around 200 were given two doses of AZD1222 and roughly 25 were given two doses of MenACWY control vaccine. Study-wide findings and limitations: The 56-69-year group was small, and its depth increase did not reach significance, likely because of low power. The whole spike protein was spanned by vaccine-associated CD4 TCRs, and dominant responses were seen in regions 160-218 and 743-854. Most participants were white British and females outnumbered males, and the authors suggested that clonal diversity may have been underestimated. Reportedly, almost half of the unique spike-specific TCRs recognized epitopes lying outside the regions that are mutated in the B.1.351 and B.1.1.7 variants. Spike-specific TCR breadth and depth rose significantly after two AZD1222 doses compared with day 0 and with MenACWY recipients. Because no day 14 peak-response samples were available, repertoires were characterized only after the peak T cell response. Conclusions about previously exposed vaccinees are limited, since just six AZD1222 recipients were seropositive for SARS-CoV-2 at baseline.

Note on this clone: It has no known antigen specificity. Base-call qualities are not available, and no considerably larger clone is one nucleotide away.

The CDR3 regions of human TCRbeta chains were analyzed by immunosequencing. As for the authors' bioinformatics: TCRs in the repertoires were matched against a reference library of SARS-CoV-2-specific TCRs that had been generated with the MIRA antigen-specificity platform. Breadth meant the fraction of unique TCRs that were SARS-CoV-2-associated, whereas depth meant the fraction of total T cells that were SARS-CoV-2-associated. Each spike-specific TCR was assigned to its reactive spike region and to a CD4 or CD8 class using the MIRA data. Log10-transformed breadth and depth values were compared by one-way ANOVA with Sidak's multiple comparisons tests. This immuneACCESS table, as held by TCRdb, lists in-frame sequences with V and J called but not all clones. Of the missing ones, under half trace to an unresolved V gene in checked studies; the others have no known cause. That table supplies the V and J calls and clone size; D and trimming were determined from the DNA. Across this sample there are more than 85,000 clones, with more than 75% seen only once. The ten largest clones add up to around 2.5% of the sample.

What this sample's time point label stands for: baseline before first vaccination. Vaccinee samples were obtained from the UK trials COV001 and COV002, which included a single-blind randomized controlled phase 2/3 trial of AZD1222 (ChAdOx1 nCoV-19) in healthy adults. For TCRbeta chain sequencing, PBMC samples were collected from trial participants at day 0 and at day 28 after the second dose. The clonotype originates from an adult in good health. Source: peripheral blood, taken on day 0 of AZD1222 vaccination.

The CDR3 has the sequence CASSTGQGNIHEQYF. The nucleotide sequence is TGCGCCAGCAGCACCGGACAGGGAAACATTCACGAGCAGTACTTC. This receptor chain uses TRBV5-1 and TRBJ2-7, and 8 junctional nucleotides match TRBD1. V loses 4 bases at its end and J loses 5 bases; junction bases beyond the gene matches: 11. Reading from cysteine to phenylalanine, the CDR3 counts 15 amino acids. Solely the CDR3 DNA is kept, with 45 bases framed from the first base. CDR1 and CDR2 are drawn from the germline V gene: SGHRS, YFSETQ.